These 4 T cell receptor beta chains were sequenced from one sample in a study of cytomegalovirus exposure and HLA in healthy donors (dated by TCRdb to about 2017). The protocol used for the library was the immunoSEQ multiplex PCR assay. For the multiplex PCR, a mixture combining 60 forward primers for TCR Vbeta segments and 13 reverse primers for TCR Jbeta segments was used. TCRdb obtained this table from immuneACCESS and retained in-frame rearrangements with V and J assigned. These tables miss some clones; where compared with another copy, unresolved V genes account for less than half of the shortfall, and the remainder is unexplained. The sample has 60,000 to 80,000 clones on record. Roughly 0.9% of the sample goes to the ten largest clones. The sample taken for sequencing was PBMCs. Source of these receptors: a boy aged 5-17 years in good health and CMV-seronegative.

CDR3 sequence (DNA): TGTGCCAGCAGCGACCGACAGGGGACGGACACCGGGGAGCTGTTTTTT. Translation gives CASSDRQGTDTGELFF. The chain combines TRBV9 with TRBJ2-2; TRBD1 matches at 8 bases. The CDR3 loop spans 16 amino acids. V was clipped by 3 bases and J by 3 bases; unmatched bases: 7. The germline gives CDR1 SGDLS, CDR2 YYNGEE.

This chain connects TRBV9 to TRBJ2-7; 8 nucleotides align to TRBD1. There are 15 residues in the CDR3. Germline CDR1 SGDLS, CDR2 YYNGEE. Germline trimming cut 4 bases from V and 0 bases from J; bases unmatched to any gene: 6. The CDR3 sequence: CASSPVRGLSYEQYF. Written as DNA, the CDR3 is TGTGCCAGCAGCCCGGTCAGGGGGCTCTCCTACGAGCAGTACTTC.

The gene calls are TRBV15 and TRBJ1-5; tentatively, D is TRBD1 (5 bases). V lost 1 base, J lost 2 bases, and 9 bases lay in between. The V gene's germline CDR1 is LNHNV and CDR2 YYDKDF (reference sequence). The CDR3 consists of 15 residues. DNA of the CDR3: TGTGCCACCAGCAGAGGTGGGGGGGGCAATCAGCCCCAGCATTTT. Its protein product is CATSRGGGGNQPQHF.

As concerns this clone: At one end the junction does not follow the germline gene, possibly because of a read error. The genes are TRBV7-2 and TRBJ1-3, with unresolved D. CDR1 SGHTA and CDR2 FQGNSA come from the germline V gene. The CDR3 has 15 amino acids. The CDR3 DNA sequence: TGTGCCAGCAGCTTAGCAACAGCCTCTGGAAACAACATATATTTT. Translated: CASSLATASGNNIYF.